The rows below give T cell receptor beta chains drawn from one sample of a study of OX40 agonist ivuxolimab in advanced cancers. Assay: immunoSEQ multiplex PCR; the TCRdb copy retains only in-frame clones and omits some. The table includes 35,000 to 45,000 clones, 60% to 85% detected once. The material was CD4+ or CD8+ T cells sorted from blood, obtained in a trial of the OX40 agonist ivuxolimab. The receptors come from an adult with an advanced solid tumor such as melanoma, head and neck, liver or kidney cancer. Both conserved end residues are part of each CDR3. The D gene is left open where the match is weak. Clone size is given for some rows only: seen once, a few or many times, or a class if the clone is expanded.

V gene	D gene	clone size	J gene	CDR3 protein	CDR3 DNA
TRBV7-2	-	-	TRBJ2-6	CASSAIDGGSSGANVLTF	TGTGCCAGCAGCGCCATTGATGGGGGGAGCTCTGGGGCCAACGTCCTGACTTTC
TRBV30	TRBD1	-	TRBJ2-1	CAWTDRGLYNEQFF	TGTGCCTGGACCGACAGGGGACTCTACAATGAGCAGTTCTTC
TRBV6-1	-	-	TRBJ2-1	CASGGGGSSYNEQFF	TGTGCCAGCGGGGGAGGGGGTAGCTCCTACAATGAGCAGTTCTTC
TRBV6-6	-	-	TRBJ2-3	CASSLPSSDTQYF	TGTGCCAGCAGTTTGCCTTCTAGCGATACGCAGTATTTT
TRBV16	-	-	TRBJ2-1	CASSQSGVGLEQFF	TGTGCCAGCAGCCAATCTGGAGTCGGATTAGAGCAGTTCTTC
TRBV9	-	-	TRBJ1-3	CASSARDGALGNTIYF	TGTGCCAGCAGCGCACGGGACGGGGCTCTGGGAAACACCATATATTTT
TRBV6-1	-	few	TRBJ2-2	CASTPGTVNTGELFF	TGTGCCAGCACCCCGGGGACGGTGAACACCGGGGAGCTGTTTTTT
TRBV7-9	TRBD2	-	TRBJ2-5	CASSLGLAGGPQYF	TGTGCCAGCAGCTTAGGACTAGCGGGAGGGCCCCAGTACTTC
TRBV18	TRBD2	-	TRBJ2-3	CASSLGTSQHTQYF	TGTGCCAGCTCACTAGGGACTAGCCAACATACGCAGTATTTT
TRBV7-9	-	-	TRBJ2-5	CASSAPTGLGETQYF	TGTGCCAGCAGCGCCCCGACAGGCCTGGGAGAGACCCAGTACTTC
TRBV7-3	-	-	TRBJ2-3	CASSRRTERTDTQYF	TGTGCCAGCAGCCGCCGGACGGAGAGGACCGATACGCAGTATTTT
TRBV5-1	-	once	TRBJ1-1	CASSLARENTEAFF	TGCGCCAGCAGCTTGGCCCGGGAGAACACTGAAGCTTTCTTT
TRBV7-2	TRBD1	-	TRBJ1-2	CASSLNRGQGYTF	TGTGCCAGCTCACTTAACAGGGGGCAGGGTTACACCTTC
TRBV19	TRBD2	once	TRBJ2-1	CASSPRTSGPLGQFF	TGTGCCAGTAGTCCTCGGACTAGCGGGCCGCTGGGGCAGTTCTTC
TRBV28	-	-	TRBJ2-5	CASLGQPQETQYF	TGTGCCAGTCTCGGGCAGCCTCAAGAGACCCAGTACTTC
TRBV10-3	TRBD2	-	TRBJ2-3	CAIRTSGSTDTQYF	TGTGCCATCAGAACTAGCGGGAGTACAGATACGCAGTATTTT
TRBV7-2	TRBD1	-	TRBJ1-1	CASSLGGTGWDTEAFF	TGTGCCAGCAGCTTAGGGGGGACAGGGTGGGACACTGAAGCTTTCTTT
TRBV18	TRBD1	-	TRBJ1-6	CASSPTGQGGSPLHF	TGTGCCAGCTCACCTACCGGACAGGGTGGTTCACCCCTCCACTTT
TRBV10-1	TRBD2	once	TRBJ2-5	CVGGEETQYF	TGCGTGGGGGGGGAAGAGACCCAGTACTTC
TRBV7-6	TRBD1	few	TRBJ2-6	CASSIDRGNGANVLTF	TGTGCCAGCAGCATCGACAGGGGGAACGGGGCCAACGTCCTGACTTTC
TRBV29-1	-	-	TRBJ1-2	CSGQSNYGYTF	TGCAGCGGACAGAGTAACTATGGCTACACCTTC
TRBV11-1	-	-	TRBJ2-3	CASSLGRGSGTDTQYF	TGTGCCAGCAGCTTAGGTAGAGGGTCGGGCACAGATACGCAGTATTTT
TRBV2	TRBD2	-	TRBJ2-1	CASSPGLAGTSEQFF	TGTGCCAGCAGTCCCGGACTAGCGGGAACCTCTGAGCAGTTCTTC
TRBV6-5	-	once	TRBJ2-3	CASKRTDTQYF	TGTGCCAGCAAGCGCACAGATACGCAGTATTTT
TRBV19	-	-	TRBJ1-5	CASSVQPGQPQHF	TGTGCCAGTAGTGTACAGCCAGGGCAGCCCCAGCATTTT
TRBV4-1	-	-	TRBJ1-4	CASSQTGRREKLFF	TGCGCCAGCAGCCAGACGGGGCGCAGGGAAAAACTGTTTTTT
TRBV15	TRBD1	once	TRBJ1-1	CATRTGTGRTEAFF	TGTGCCACTAGGACCGGGACAGGGCGTACTGAAGCTTTCTTT